Presented here are 2 T cell receptor beta chains from one specimen sequenced in a study of regulatory T cells in long-lasting Graves disease. The TCR beta library used iRepertoire HTBI primers with Arm-PCR amplification of CDR3. TCRdb re-called the multiplex PCR reads through MiXCR, storing one row per CDR3 protein. The sample has 350,000 to 550,000 distinct CDR3 sequences; about 15% are singletons. The time point is: newly diagnosed GD, antithyroid drugs for less than 3 months. Construction of the TCR library relied on RNA isolated from PBMCs. These data were likewise used in another study, on T cells in Graves' hyperthyroidism and ophthalmopathy.

The starting material was peripheral blood mononuclear cells (PBMCs), obtained at new diagnosis, from a patient treated with antithyroid drugs. Source of these receptors: a young woman with Graves disease.

Many counts were recorded for this clonotype. The chain combines TRBV3-1 with TRBJ2-3; TRBD2 agrees at 9 bases. This CDR3 contains 15 residues. Germline V lookup: CDR1 LGHDT, CDR2 YNNKEL (reference sequence). The J segment lost 4 bases and the V segment lost 2 bases, leaving 4 bases of the junction unmatched. The CDR3 bases are TGTGCCAGCAGCCAAATGAGACTAGCGGCAGATACGCAGTATTTT. It is translated as CASSQMRLAADTQYF.

About this clonotype: One junction end does not reproduce the germline sequence, and a read error may be involved. The chain has TRBV7-2 and TRBJ1-6, with no clear D. The length of the CDR3 is 12 residues. Per germline, CDR1 SGHTA and CDR2 FQGNSA. CDR3 sequence: CASSLALSPLHF. In nucleotides, the CDR3 is TGTGCCAGCAGCCTAGCGTTGTCACCCCTCCACTTT.